This TCR beta chain appears in the sequencing data of a study of control samples from healthy donors and cancer patients. TCRdb's table, derived via immunoSEQ multiplex PCR, lists solely in-frame clones and lacks some. The sample lists about 58,000 clones, roughly 86% occurring once. CDR1 and CDR2 (germline): SGHAT, FQNNGV. This CDR3 is 12 amino acids long. V was clipped by 5 bases and J by 5 bases, with 9 bases between them. Material: PBMCs. The source is a woman aged 60-70 years with lung cancer. J is TRBJ1-2 and V is TRBV11-2, with D perhaps matching TRBD1 (6 bases). In DNA form, the CDR3 reads TGTGCCAGCAGCGCGCAGGGGTATGGCTACACCTTC. Amino acid sequence: CASSAQGYGYTF.